This T cell receptor (beta chain) was retrieved from a study of T cells in Graves' hyperthyroidism and ophthalmopathy. There are 12 residues in the CDR3. CDR1 is MNHNS, CDR2 SASEGT, per germline. The V end lost 7 bases, the J end lost 4 bases, and 11 bases lay between the germline ends. Disease lasting under 3 months, a NOSPECS grade of at least 4, and a Clinical Activity Score of at least 3 were features of the ophthalmopathy patients. Amplified TCR beta CDR3 regions derived from RNA transcripts. The primer set for the first-round RT-PCR of the TCR CDR3 was HTBI. TCRdb recomputed calls from the multiplex PCR reads with MiXCR, one row per CDR3 protein. The sample records 530,000 or so distinct CDR3 sequences, approximately 25% being singletons.

This receptor was identified in a woman aged 25 to 39 with Graves' ophthalmopathy. The sequenced sample consisted of blood. The chain joins TRBV6-1 to TRBJ2-7; tentative D call: TRBD1 (6 bases). CDR3: CASTSQGYEQYF. For the CDR3, the DNA is TGTGCCAGCACCAGCCAGGGGTACGAGCAGTACTTC.